A selection of T cell receptor beta chains follows, all from one sample in a study of blood T cell repertoires in COVID-19. Clones were sequenced by immunoSEQ multiplex PCR, and TCRdb holds only the in-frame ones, with some missing. Among about 180,000 clones, 80% to 90% were seen once, and the ten largest hold over 9.5%. The material sequenced was peripheral blood. The receptors shown here come from a woman aged 80 or older with COVID-19, enrolled during active disease. The conserved cysteine and the conserved F or W are not part of the CDR3 here. Fields, in order: V gene, D gene, J gene, CDR3 protein. The D gene is left open where the match is weak.

v_call: TRBV7-9
d_call: .
j_call: TRBJ1-1
cdr3_aa: ASSEGWNTEAF

v_call: TRBV2
d_call: .
j_call: TRBJ1-2
cdr3_aa: ASSVITNYGYT

v_call: TRBV7-8
d_call: TRBD1
j_call: TRBJ1-5
cdr3_aa: ASSAGQVENQPQH

v_call: TRBV28
d_call: .
j_call: TRBJ1-2
cdr3_aa: ASSQPRTEILYGYT

v_call: TRBV3-1/TRBV3-2
d_call: TRBD1
j_call: TRBJ1-4
cdr3_aa: ASSPDRVGFNEKLF

v_call: TRBV11-3
d_call: TRBD2
j_call: TRBJ2-3
cdr3_aa: ASSPALRGGRAWGTDTQY

v_call: TRBV19
d_call: .
j_call: TRBJ1-6
cdr3_aa: ATGGTLNSPLH

v_call: TRBV7-8
d_call: .
j_call: TRBJ1-6
cdr3_aa: ASSLRQSFYNSPLH

v_call: TRBV4-1
d_call: TRBD1
j_call: TRBJ1-1
cdr3_aa: ASSRQGTTEAF

v_call: TRBV27
d_call: .
j_call: TRBJ2-7
cdr3_aa: ASSLGEGIGEQY

v_call: TRBV11-3
d_call: .
j_call: TRBJ1-1
cdr3_aa: ASSLGPRGAF

v_call: TRBV30
d_call: TRBD1
j_call: TRBJ1-2
cdr3_aa: ALGQGFLYGYT

v_call: TRBV5-1
d_call: .
j_call: TRBJ1-4
cdr3_aa: ASSLMGASEKLF

v_call: TRBV7-2
d_call: .
j_call: TRBJ1-5
cdr3_aa: ASSLVGDNNQPQH

v_call: TRBV11-2
d_call: TRBD2
j_call: TRBJ2-1
cdr3_aa: ASSSGLAGGEF

v_call: TRBV5-1
d_call: TRBD1
j_call: TRBJ2-1
cdr3_aa: ASRPGTESYNEQF

v_call: TRBV5-6
d_call: TRBD2
j_call: TRBJ2-7
cdr3_aa: ASSFGTSASYEQY

v_call: TRBV7-9
d_call: TRBD1
j_call: TRBJ2-2
cdr3_aa: ASISGGAGELF

v_call: TRBV5-1
d_call: TRBD1
j_call: TRBJ1-6
cdr3_aa: ASSLLGRGDSPLH

v_call: TRBV28
d_call: .
j_call: TRBJ1-5
cdr3_aa: ASTTGQNHQPQH

v_call: TRBV12-3/TRBV12-4
d_call: TRBD1
j_call: TRBJ2-2
cdr3_aa: ASSMTGPGELF

v_call: TRBV15
d_call: .
j_call: TRBJ2-2
cdr3_aa: ATSRGGRANTGELF

v_call: TRBV4-3
d_call: TRBD1
j_call: TRBJ1-3
cdr3_aa: ASSLIRGTVSGNTIY

v_call: TRBV9
d_call: TRBD1
j_call: TRBJ1-4
cdr3_aa: ASSITGGADEKLF

v_call: TRBV6-1
d_call: .
j_call: TRBJ2-5
cdr3_aa: ASSEDQWQGESETQY

v_call: TRBV6-5
d_call: TRBD2
j_call: TRBJ2-1
cdr3_aa: ASSYRGLAVYNEQF

v_call: TRBV6-2/TRBV6-3
d_call: .
j_call: TRBJ1-5
cdr3_aa: ASSYLRQANQPQH

v_call: TRBV4-2
d_call: .
j_call: TRBJ1-2
cdr3_aa: ASSQELGPGLNYGYT

v_call: TRBV4-2
d_call: .
j_call: TRBJ1-1
cdr3_aa: ASSQDLSMWGGTEAF

v_call: TRBV5-4
d_call: .
j_call: TRBJ2-7
cdr3_aa: ASSNFGGEQY

v_call: TRBV7-9
d_call: .
j_call: TRBJ1-2
cdr3_aa: ASSLRGRDGYT

v_call: TRBV15
d_call: TRBD1
j_call: TRBJ1-1
cdr3_aa: ATSSHRGTEAF

v_call: TRBV5-4
d_call: .
j_call: TRBJ2-1
cdr3_aa: ASSFNGGAVSHNEQF